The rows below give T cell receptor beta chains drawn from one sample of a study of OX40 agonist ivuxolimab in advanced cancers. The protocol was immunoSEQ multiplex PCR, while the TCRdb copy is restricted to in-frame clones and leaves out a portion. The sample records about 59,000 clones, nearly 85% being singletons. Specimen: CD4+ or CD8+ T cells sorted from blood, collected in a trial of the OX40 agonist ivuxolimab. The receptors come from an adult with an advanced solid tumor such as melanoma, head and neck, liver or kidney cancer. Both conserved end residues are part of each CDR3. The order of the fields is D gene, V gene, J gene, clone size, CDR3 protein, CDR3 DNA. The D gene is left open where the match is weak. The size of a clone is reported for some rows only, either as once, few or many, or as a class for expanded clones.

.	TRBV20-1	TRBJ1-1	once	CSVAGDTEAFF	TGCAGTGTAGCGGGGGACACTGAAGCTTTCTTT
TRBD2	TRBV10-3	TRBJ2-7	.	CAISTGLVDYEQYF	TGTGCCATCAGCACGGGACTAGTCGACTACGAGCAGTACTTC
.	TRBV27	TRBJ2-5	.	CASSSNREETQYF	TGTGCCAGCAGTAGTAACAGAGAAGAGACCCAGTACTTC
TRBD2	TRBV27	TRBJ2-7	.	CASRRGTSGFYEQYF	TGTGCCAGCAGAAGGGGGACTAGCGGCTTCTACGAGCAGTACTTC
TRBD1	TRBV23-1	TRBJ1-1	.	CASSRAGGEENTEAFF	TGCGCCAGCAGTCGGGCAGGGGGCGAGGAGAACACTGAAGCTTTCTTT
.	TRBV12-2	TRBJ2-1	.	CASRSPPPYLLYNEQFF	TGTGCAAGTCGCTCCCCGCCCCCGTATCTACTTTACAATGAGCAGTTCTTC
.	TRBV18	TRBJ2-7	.	CASSPPANPYEQYF	TGTGCCAGCTCACCACCCGCTAACCCCTACGAGCAGTACTTC
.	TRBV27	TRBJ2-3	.	CASSLSWGDTQYF	TGTGCCAGCAGTTTGTCCTGGGGAGATACGCAGTATTTT
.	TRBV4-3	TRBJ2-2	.	CASSQETFANTGELFF	TGCGCCAGCAGCCAAGAGACATTCGCGAACACCGGGGAGCTGTTTTTT
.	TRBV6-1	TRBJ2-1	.	CASGGSPYNEQFF	TGTGCCAGCGGGGGGAGCCCCTACAATGAGCAGTTCTTC
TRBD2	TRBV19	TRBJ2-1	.	CASSLAGAYNEQFF	TGTGCCAGTTCTCTAGCGGGCGCCTACAATGAGCAGTTCTTC
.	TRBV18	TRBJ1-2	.	CASSLGTEPGGYTF	TGTGCCAGCTCACTCGGGACCGAGCCAGGAGGCTACACCTTC
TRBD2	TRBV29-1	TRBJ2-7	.	CSVSGGLVDEQYF	TGCAGCGTTTCGGGGGGACTGGTCGACGAGCAGTACTTC
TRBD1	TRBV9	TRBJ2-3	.	CASSARQGMTDTQYF	TGTGCCAGCAGCGCCCGACAGGGAATGACAGATACGCAGTATTTT